These 3 T cell receptor beta chains were all obtained from the same sample, sequenced in a study of vaccination and CD4 T cells after COVID-19. Indicated time point: late sampling 161 to 241 days after vaccination in three convalescent patients. Treatment in this sample: roughly nine-day PBMC culture with coronavirus spike peptide pools or control peptides (ViraFEST assay). With the Oncomine TCR Beta short-read assay, DNA from cultured CD4+ T cells was sequenced. A single record per CDR3 protein comes from TCRdb applying MiXCR to the PCR reads. The top ten hold around 13% of the sample, which has 20,000 to 25,000 distinct CDR3 sequences, 46% seen once. No cognate antigen is known for these TCRs. Here the sequenced sample was CD4+ T cells from blood, cultured in vitro, taken about 7 months after SARS-CoV-2 vaccination. Every receptor here comes from a human donor who had recovered from COVID-19.

The V gene is TRBV7-9, the J gene TRBJ1-2; the D gene is possibly TRBD1 (6 bases). This CDR3 is 15 amino acids long. Germline V gives CDR1 SEHNR, CDR2 FQNEAQ (reference sequence). Trimming shortened V by 2 bases and J by 4 bases, and 14 bases separated the two germline ends. The chain's CDR3 is CASSLRAGDIYGYTF. CDR3 bases: TGTGCCAGCAGCTTAAGGGCAGGGGACATCTATGGCTACACCTTC.

V is TRBV4-2 and J is TRBJ2-5; D is perhaps TRBD2 (6 bases). Trimming pared 3 bases from V and 4 bases from J, leaving 21 bases between. The CDR3 loop spans 17 amino acids. The V gene's germline CDR1 is LGHNA and CDR2 YNFKEQ. The CDR3 sequence: CASSQEGPGTPRETQYF. CDR3 coding DNA: TGTGCCAGCAGCCAGGAGGGGCCCGGGACTCCCAGAGAGACCCAGTACTTC.

This rearrangement joins TRBV11-3 to TRBJ2-6; unclear D gene. The CDR3 consists of 15 residues. Germline CDR1 is SGHNT and CDR2 is YENEEA. V was clipped by 9 bases and J by 4 bases, with 16 bases between them. CDR3 amino acids: CARPVPLTGANVLTF. DNA for the CDR3: TGTGCCAGACCCGTCCCTCTTACAGGGGCCAACGTCCTGACTTTC. The complete variable domain, with remaining parts taken from reference TRBV11-3 and TRBJ2-6, reads EAGVVQSPRYKIIEKKQPVAFWCNPISGHNTLYWYLQNLGQGPELLIRYENEEAVDDSQLPKDRFSAERLKGVDSTLKIQPAELGDSAVYLCARPVPLTGANVLTFGAGSRLTVL.